A selection of T cell receptor beta chains follows, all from one sample in a study of blood T cell repertoires in COVID-19. Profiling relied on immunoSEQ multiplex PCR, and the TCRdb table lists in-frame clones only, not all of them. The sample has a few hundred thousand clones, approximately 85% seen once. Sequencing was carried out using peripheral blood. The receptors shown here come from a human donor in a cohort sampled during active COVID-19. Each CDR3 is given with its conserved first and last residue. A D gene is named only where the DNA matches it firmly. Clone size appears in some rows only: once, few, many, or a class for an expanded clone.

j_call: TRBJ1-1; v_call: TRBV11-3; clone_size: NA; d_call: NA; cdr3_aa: CASSSLTGTEAFF; cdr3_nt: TGTGCCAGCAGCTCTCTCACAGGGACCGAAGCTTTCTTT
j_call: TRBJ2-7; v_call: TRBV15; clone_size: once; d_call: NA; cdr3_aa: CATSRQGPPASYEQYF; cdr3_nt: TGTGCCACCAGCAGACAGGGCCCTCCGGCGTCCTACGAGCAGTACTTC
j_call: TRBJ1-3; v_call: TRBV5-4; clone_size: NA; d_call: NA; cdr3_aa: CASSLGGGYSGNTIYF; cdr3_nt: TGTGCCAGCAGCTTGGGTGGGGGGTACTCTGGAAACACCATATATTTT
j_call: TRBJ1-5; v_call: TRBV15; clone_size: NA; d_call: NA; cdr3_aa: CATSRAYQPQHF; cdr3_nt: TGTGCCACCAGCAGGGCATATCAGCCCCAGCATTTT
j_call: TRBJ2-6; v_call: TRBV27; clone_size: NA; d_call: NA; cdr3_aa: CASSLSPGTGANVLTF; cdr3_nt: TGTGCCAGCAGTTTATCCCCAGGGACTGGGGCCAACGTCCTGACTTTC
j_call: TRBJ2-5; v_call: TRBV30; clone_size: NA; d_call: TRBD2; cdr3_aa: CAWNGLAGDGETQYF; cdr3_nt: TGTGCCTGGAATGGACTAGCGGGGGATGGCGAGACCCAGTACTTC
j_call: TRBJ2-3; v_call: TRBV5-1; clone_size: NA; d_call: NA; cdr3_aa: CASSLEIGTDTQYF; cdr3_nt: TGCGCCAGCAGCTTGGAGATAGGCACAGATACGCAGTATTTT
j_call: TRBJ1-1; v_call: TRBV5-1; clone_size: once; d_call: NA; cdr3_aa: CASRYEGGTEAFF; cdr3_nt: TGCGCCAGCAGATATGAGGGCGGGACTGAAGCTTTCTTT
j_call: TRBJ1-1; v_call: TRBV5-6; clone_size: NA; d_call: NA; cdr3_aa: CASQLGRTALGAFF; cdr3_nt: TGTGCCAGTCAGCTTGGTAGGACAGCGCTCGGGGCTTTCTTT
j_call: TRBJ2-7; v_call: TRBV15; clone_size: NA; d_call: NA; cdr3_aa: CATSRGGDQGSWQYF; cdr3_nt: TGTGCCACCAGCAGGGGGGGGGACCAGGGGTCTTGGCAGTACTTC
j_call: TRBJ1-5; v_call: TRBV19; clone_size: once; d_call: NA; cdr3_aa: CASSPPNQPQHF; cdr3_nt: TGTGCCAGTAGTCCCCCTAATCAGCCCCAGCATTTT
j_call: TRBJ2-3; v_call: TRBV11-2; clone_size: NA; d_call: TRBD1; cdr3_aa: CASSSITGTGGADTQYF; cdr3_nt: TGTGCCAGCAGCTCAATAACCGGGACAGGGGGCGCAGATACGCAGTATTTT
j_call: TRBJ1-2; v_call: TRBV6-5; clone_size: NA; d_call: NA; cdr3_aa: CASKDSIYGYTF; cdr3_nt: TGTGCCAGCAAGGACTCAATCTATGGCTACACCTTC
j_call: TRBJ1-5; v_call: TRBV15; clone_size: NA; d_call: NA; cdr3_aa: CATSSRYQPQHF; cdr3_nt: TGTGCCACCAGCAGCCGGTATCAGCCCCAGCATTTT
j_call: TRBJ1-5; v_call: TRBV6-5; clone_size: NA; d_call: TRBD1; cdr3_aa: CASSYGTAGQPQHF; cdr3_nt: TGTGCCAGCAGTTACGGGACAGCAGGTCAGCCCCAGCATTTT
j_call: TRBJ1-2; v_call: TRBV6-1; clone_size: NA; d_call: NA; cdr3_aa: CASSESAGWDGYTF; cdr3_nt: TGTGCCAGCAGTGAATCCGCAGGGTGGGATGGCTACACCTTC
j_call: TRBJ2-1; v_call: TRBV18; clone_size: NA; d_call: TRBD1; cdr3_aa: CASSPGDRGLNEQFF; cdr3_nt: TGTGCCAGCTCACCTGGAGACAGGGGGCTCAATGAGCAGTTCTTC
j_call: TRBJ2-3; v_call: TRBV12-3/TRBV12-4; clone_size: NA; d_call: NA; cdr3_aa: CASSWGADTQYF; cdr3_nt: TGTGCCAGCAGCTGGGGGGCAGATACGCAGTATTTT
j_call: TRBJ1-2; v_call: TRBV29-1; clone_size: NA; d_call: TRBD1; cdr3_aa: CSVFDRGKFGYTF; cdr3_nt: TGCAGCGTTTTCGACAGGGGGAAGTTTGGCTACACCTTC
j_call: TRBJ2-4; v_call: TRBV7-9; clone_size: NA; d_call: TRBD2; cdr3_aa: CASSSSSLAANIQYF; cdr3_nt: TGTGCCAGCAGCTCATCATCACTAGCGGCGAACATTCAGTACTTC
j_call: TRBJ1-1; v_call: TRBV4-2; clone_size: NA; d_call: NA; cdr3_aa: CASSLMSEKRKTEAFF; cdr3_nt: TGTGCCAGCAGCCTAATGAGCGAGAAGAGGAAAACTGAAGCTTTCTTT
j_call: TRBJ2-6; v_call: TRBV7-9; clone_size: NA; d_call: NA; cdr3_aa: CASSLVVSGANVLTF; cdr3_nt: TGTGCCAGCAGCTTAGTCGTTTCTGGGGCCAACGTCCTGACTTTC
j_call: TRBJ1-1; v_call: TRBV7-8; clone_size: NA; d_call: TRBD1; cdr3_aa: CASSLRGSGGQNTEAFF; cdr3_nt: TGTGCCAGCAGCTTAAGGGGGTCAGGGGGTCAGAACACTGAAGCTTTCTTT
j_call: TRBJ2-1; v_call: TRBV18; clone_size: once; d_call: NA; cdr3_aa: CASSPGDIISYNEQFF; cdr3_nt: TGTGCCAGCTCACCAGGGGACATTATCTCCTACAATGAGCAGTTCTTC
j_call: TRBJ2-7; v_call: TRBV25-1; clone_size: NA; d_call: TRBD2; cdr3_aa: CASSRVSGGFSYEQYF; cdr3_nt: TGTGCCAGCAGTCGTGTAAGCGGGGGGTTCTCCTACGAGCAGTACTTC
j_call: TRBJ2-7; v_call: TRBV5-1; clone_size: NA; d_call: NA; cdr3_aa: CASSLDRSYEQYF; cdr3_nt: TGCGCCAGCAGCTTGGACAGATCCTACGAGCAGTACTTC
j_call: TRBJ2-3; v_call: TRBV7-9; clone_size: NA; d_call: TRBD2; cdr3_aa: CASVLAGSTDTQYF; cdr3_nt: TGTGCCAGCGTGCTAGCGGGGAGCACAGATACGCAGTATTTT
j_call: TRBJ2-3; v_call: TRBV7-2; clone_size: NA; d_call: TRBD2; cdr3_aa: CARTSGGALDTQYF; cdr3_nt: TGTGCCAGGACTAGCGGGGGGGCCTTAGATACGCAGTATTTT
j_call: TRBJ1-5; v_call: TRBV6-1; clone_size: NA; d_call: TRBD1; cdr3_aa: CASSDQQGNQPQHF; cdr3_nt: TGTGCCAGCAGTGACCAACAGGGGAATCAGCCCCAGCATTTT
j_call: TRBJ2-3; v_call: TRBV5-1; clone_size: NA; d_call: TRBD2; cdr3_aa: CASSRTSGGAVGTDTQYF; cdr3_nt: TGCGCCAGCAGCAGGACTAGCGGGGGGGCGGTAGGCACAGATACGCAGTATTTT
j_call: TRBJ1-4; v_call: TRBV18; clone_size: NA; d_call: NA; cdr3_aa: CASSPRSGMQKDEKLFF; cdr3_nt: TGTGCCAGCTCACCACGGTCAGGGATGCAAAAAGATGAAAAACTGTTTTTT
j_call: TRBJ2-1; v_call: TRBV7-3; clone_size: NA; d_call: TRBD1; cdr3_aa: CASSLIPWDRQNNEQFF; cdr3_nt: TGTGCCAGCAGCTTAATCCCCTGGGACAGGCAAAACAATGAGCAGTTCTTC
j_call: TRBJ2-7; v_call: TRBV5-1; clone_size: NA; d_call: NA; cdr3_aa: CASSLISGTYEQYF; cdr3_nt: TGCGCCAGCAGCTTAATCTCCGGGACCTACGAGCAGTACTTC
j_call: TRBJ2-3; v_call: TRBV10-1; clone_size: NA; d_call: NA; cdr3_aa: CASSPRSADTQYF; cdr3_nt: TGCGCCAGCAGTCCACGGAGCGCAGATACGCAGTATTTT
j_call: TRBJ2-2; v_call: TRBV12-5; clone_size: NA; d_call: NA; cdr3_aa: CASGFAGLNTGELFF; cdr3_nt: TGTGCTAGTGGTTTTGCTGGGCTCAACACCGGGGAGCTGTTTTTT
j_call: TRBJ2-3; v_call: TRBV2; clone_size: NA; d_call: NA; cdr3_aa: CASGKGADRDTQYF; cdr3_nt: TGTGCCAGCGGCAAAGGGGCTGATAGAGATACGCAGTATTTT
j_call: TRBJ1-5; v_call: TRBV7-2; clone_size: NA; d_call: NA; cdr3_aa: CASSPVNLPQHF; cdr3_nt: TGTGCCAGCAGCCCCGTAAACTTGCCCCAGCATTTT
j_call: TRBJ2-5; v_call: TRBV5-1; clone_size: once; d_call: NA; cdr3_aa: CASSLGAVPGQETQYF; cdr3_nt: TGCGCCAGCAGCTTGGGTGCAGTGCCGGGTCAAGAGACCCAGTACTTC
j_call: TRBJ1-3; v_call: TRBV6-5; clone_size: NA; d_call: NA; cdr3_aa: CASAEANTIYF; cdr3_nt: TGTGCCAGCGCGGAAGCCAACACCATATATTTT
j_call: TRBJ1-6; v_call: TRBV5-1; clone_size: NA; d_call: TRBD1; cdr3_aa: CASSLIDRDNSPLHF; cdr3_nt: TGCGCCAGCAGCTTGATTGACAGGGACAATTCACCCCTCCACTTT
j_call: TRBJ2-7; v_call: TRBV7-2; clone_size: NA; d_call: NA; cdr3_aa: CASSLGGGRGVYEQYF; cdr3_nt: TGTGCCAGCAGCTTAGGAGGGGGTCGCGGTGTCTACGAGCAGTACTTC
j_call: TRBJ1-2; v_call: TRBV7-9; clone_size: NA; d_call: NA; cdr3_aa: CASSLAGEDNGYTF; cdr3_nt: TGTGCCAGCAGCTTAGCAGGGGAGGATAATGGCTACACCTTC
j_call: TRBJ1-6; v_call: TRBV11-1; clone_size: NA; d_call: NA; cdr3_aa: CASSLVPSSPLHF; cdr3_nt: TGTGCCAGCAGCTTAGTTCCGTCTTCACCCCTCCACTTT
j_call: TRBJ1-5; v_call: TRBV15; clone_size: NA; d_call: NA; cdr3_aa: CATSGSSNQPQHF; cdr3_nt: TGTGCCACCAGCGGCAGTAGCAATCAGCCCCAGCATTTT
j_call: TRBJ2-7; v_call: TRBV7-6; clone_size: NA; d_call: TRBD2; cdr3_aa: CASSAIIAGGRGEQYF; cdr3_nt: TGTGCCAGCAGCGCCATAATAGCGGGGGGGCGAGGGGAGCAGTACTTC
j_call: TRBJ2-7; v_call: TRBV19; clone_size: NA; d_call: NA; cdr3_aa: CASSIGAGGFYEQYF; cdr3_nt: TGTGCCAGTAGTATTGGCGCAGGAGGATTCTACGAGCAGTACTTC
j_call: TRBJ2-3; v_call: TRBV6-5; clone_size: NA; d_call: TRBD2; cdr3_aa: CASGSGGAVDTQYF; cdr3_nt: TGTGCCAGCGGTAGCGGGGGGGCCGTAGATACGCAGTATTTT
j_call: TRBJ1-2; v_call: TRBV5-6; clone_size: NA; d_call: TRBD1; cdr3_aa: CASTPKDRGDGYTF; cdr3_nt: TGTGCCAGCACCCCGAAAGACAGGGGAGATGGCTACACCTTC